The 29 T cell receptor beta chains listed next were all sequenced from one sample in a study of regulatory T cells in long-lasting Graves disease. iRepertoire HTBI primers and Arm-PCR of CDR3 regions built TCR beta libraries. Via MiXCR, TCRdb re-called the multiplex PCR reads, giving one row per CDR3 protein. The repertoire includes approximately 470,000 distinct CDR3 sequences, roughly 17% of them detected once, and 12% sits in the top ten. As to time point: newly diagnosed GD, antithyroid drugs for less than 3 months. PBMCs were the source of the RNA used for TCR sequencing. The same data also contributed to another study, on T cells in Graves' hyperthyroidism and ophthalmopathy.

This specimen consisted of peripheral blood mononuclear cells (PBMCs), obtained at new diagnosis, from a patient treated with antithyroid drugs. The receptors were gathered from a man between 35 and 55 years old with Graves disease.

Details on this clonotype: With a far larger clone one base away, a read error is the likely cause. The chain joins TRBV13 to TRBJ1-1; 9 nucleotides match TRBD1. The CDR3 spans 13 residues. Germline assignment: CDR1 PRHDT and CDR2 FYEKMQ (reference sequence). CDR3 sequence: CASRGQGNAEAFF. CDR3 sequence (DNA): TGTGCCAGCAGAGGACAGGGGAACGCTGAAGCTTTCTTT.

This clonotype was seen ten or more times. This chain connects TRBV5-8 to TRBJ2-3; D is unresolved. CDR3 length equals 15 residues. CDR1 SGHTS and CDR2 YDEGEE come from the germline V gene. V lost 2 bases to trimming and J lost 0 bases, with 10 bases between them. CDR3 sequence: CASSLGSISTDTQYF. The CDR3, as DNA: TGTGCCAGCAGCTTAGGGTCAATCAGCACAGATACGCAGTATTTT.

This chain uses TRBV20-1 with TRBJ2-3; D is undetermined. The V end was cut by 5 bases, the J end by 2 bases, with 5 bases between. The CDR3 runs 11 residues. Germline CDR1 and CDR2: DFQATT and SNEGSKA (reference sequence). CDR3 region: CSAGITDTQYF. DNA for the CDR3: TGCAGTGCTGGCATCACAGATACGCAGTATTTT.

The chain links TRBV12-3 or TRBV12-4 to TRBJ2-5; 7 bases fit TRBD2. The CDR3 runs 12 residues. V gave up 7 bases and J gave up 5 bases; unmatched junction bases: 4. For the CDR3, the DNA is TGTGCCAGCACTGCCGGGGGGGAGACCCAGTACTTC. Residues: CASTAGGETQYF.

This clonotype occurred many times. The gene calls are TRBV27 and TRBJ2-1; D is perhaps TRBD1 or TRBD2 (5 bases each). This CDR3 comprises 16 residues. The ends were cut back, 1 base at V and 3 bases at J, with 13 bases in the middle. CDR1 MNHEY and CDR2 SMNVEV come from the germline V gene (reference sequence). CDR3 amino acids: CASSLWGTTNYNEQFF. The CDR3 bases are TGTGCCAGCAGTTTATGGGGGACCACTAACTACAATGAGCAGTTCTTC.

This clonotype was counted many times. The CDR3 nucleotides are TGTGCCAGCAGCCCCCGAGGTGGGCAGAAAGAGACCCAGTACTTC. Its protein is CASSPRGGQKETQYF. V and J are TRBV7-9 and TRBJ2-5, with D hard to call. V lost 5 bases, J lost 3 bases, and 16 bases lay in between. The germline gives CDR1 SEHNR, CDR2 FQNEAQ (reference sequence). This CDR3 is 15 amino acids long.

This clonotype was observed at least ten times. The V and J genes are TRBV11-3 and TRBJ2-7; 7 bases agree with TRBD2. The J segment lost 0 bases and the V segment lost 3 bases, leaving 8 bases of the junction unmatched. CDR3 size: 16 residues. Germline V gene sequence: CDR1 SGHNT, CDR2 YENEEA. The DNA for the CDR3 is TGTGCCAGCAGCTTCTTTACAGCGGGAATCTCCTACGAGCAGTACTTC. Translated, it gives CASSFFTAGISYEQYF.

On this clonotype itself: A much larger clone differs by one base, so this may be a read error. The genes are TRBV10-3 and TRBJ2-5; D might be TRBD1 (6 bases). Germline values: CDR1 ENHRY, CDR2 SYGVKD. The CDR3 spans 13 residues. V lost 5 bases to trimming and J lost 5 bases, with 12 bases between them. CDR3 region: CAISYRDMETQYF. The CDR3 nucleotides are TGTGCCATCAGTTACAGGGACATGGAGACCCAGTACTTC.

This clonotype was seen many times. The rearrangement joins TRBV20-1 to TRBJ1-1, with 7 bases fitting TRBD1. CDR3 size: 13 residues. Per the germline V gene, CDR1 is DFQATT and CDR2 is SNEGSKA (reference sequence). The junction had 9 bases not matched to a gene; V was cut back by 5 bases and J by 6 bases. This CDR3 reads CSAGLNRGPEAFF. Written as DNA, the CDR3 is TGCAGTGCTGGACTCAACAGGGGTCCTGAAGCTTTCTTT.

The CDR3, as DNA: TGTGCCACCAGTGATTTCGTCGGTGGTGAGCAGTTCTTC. Residues: CATSDFVGGEQFF. The chain is built from TRBV24-1 and TRBJ2-1, with D unclear. Germline lookup yields CDR1 KGHDR and CDR2 SFDVKD. This CDR3 region has 13 residues. Trimming took off 1 base at V and 9 bases at J, with 9 bases between the two ends.

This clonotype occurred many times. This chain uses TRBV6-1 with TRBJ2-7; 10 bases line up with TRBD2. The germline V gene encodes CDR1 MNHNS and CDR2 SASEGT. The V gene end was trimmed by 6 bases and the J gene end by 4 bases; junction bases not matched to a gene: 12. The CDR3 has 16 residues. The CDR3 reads CASSASRTSGRYEQYF. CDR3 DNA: TGTGCCAGCAGCGCCAGCCGGACTAGCGGACGATACGAGCAGTACTTC.

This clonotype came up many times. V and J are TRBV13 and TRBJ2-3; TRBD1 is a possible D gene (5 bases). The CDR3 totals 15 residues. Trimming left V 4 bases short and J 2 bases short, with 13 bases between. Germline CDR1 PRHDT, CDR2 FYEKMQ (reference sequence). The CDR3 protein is CASSSGQGTTDTQYF. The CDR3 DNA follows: TGTGCCAGCAGCTCAGGCCAGGGTACCACAGATACGCAGTATTTT. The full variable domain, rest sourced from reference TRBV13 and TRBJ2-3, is AAGVIQSPRHLIKEKRETATLKCYPIPRHDTVYWYQQGPGQDPQFLISFYEKMQSDKGSIPDRFSAQQFSDYHSELNMSSLELGDSALYFCASSSGQGTTDTQYFGPGTRLTVL.

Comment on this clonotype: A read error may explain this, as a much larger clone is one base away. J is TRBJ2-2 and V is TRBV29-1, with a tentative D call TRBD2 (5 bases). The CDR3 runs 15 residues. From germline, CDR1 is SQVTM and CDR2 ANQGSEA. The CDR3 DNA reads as TGCAGCGCCAGATCCGCACATACGAACACCGGGGAGCCGTTTTTT. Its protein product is CSARSAHTNTGEPFF.

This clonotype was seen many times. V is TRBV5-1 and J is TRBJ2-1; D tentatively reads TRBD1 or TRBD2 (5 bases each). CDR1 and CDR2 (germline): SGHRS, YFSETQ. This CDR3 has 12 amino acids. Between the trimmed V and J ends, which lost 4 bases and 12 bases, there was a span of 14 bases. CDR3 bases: TGCGCCAGCAGCGTGGGGGACGTCCGGCAGTTCTTC. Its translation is CASSVGDVRQFF.

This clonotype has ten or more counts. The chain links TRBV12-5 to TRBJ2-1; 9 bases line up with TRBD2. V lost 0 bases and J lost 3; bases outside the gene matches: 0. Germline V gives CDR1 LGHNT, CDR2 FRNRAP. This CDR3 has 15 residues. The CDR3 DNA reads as TGTGCTAGTGGTTTGGTAGCGGGGGGCTACAATGAGCAGTTCTTC. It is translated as CASGLVAGGYNEQFF.

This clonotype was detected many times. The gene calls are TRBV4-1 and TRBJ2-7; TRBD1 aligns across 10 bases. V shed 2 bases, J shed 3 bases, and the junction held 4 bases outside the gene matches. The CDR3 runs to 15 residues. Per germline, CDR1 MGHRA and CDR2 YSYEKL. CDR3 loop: CASSQMGQGNYEQYF. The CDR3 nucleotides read TGCGCCAGCAGCCAAATGGGACAGGGGAACTACGAGCAGTACTTC.

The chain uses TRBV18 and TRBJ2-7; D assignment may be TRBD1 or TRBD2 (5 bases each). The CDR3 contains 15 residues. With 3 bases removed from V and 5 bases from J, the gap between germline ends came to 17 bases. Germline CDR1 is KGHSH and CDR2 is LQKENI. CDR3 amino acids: CASSPPGPKDHEQYF. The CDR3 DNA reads TGTGCCAGCTCACCCCCGGGACCTAAGGACCACGAGCAGTACTTC.

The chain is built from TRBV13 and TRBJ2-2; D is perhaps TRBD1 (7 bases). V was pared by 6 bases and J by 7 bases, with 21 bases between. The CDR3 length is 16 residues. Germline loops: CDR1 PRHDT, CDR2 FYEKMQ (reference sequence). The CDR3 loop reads CASRAPGGLGHGELFF. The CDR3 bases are TGTGCCAGCAGGGCCCCAGGGGGGCTTGGGCACGGGGAGCTGTTTTTT. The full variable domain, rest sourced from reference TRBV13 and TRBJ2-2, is AAGVIQSPRHLIKEKRETATLKCYPIPRHDTVYWYQQGPGQDPQFLISFYEKMQSDKGSIPDRFSAQQFSDYHSELNMSSLELGDSALYFCASRAPGGLGHGELFFGEGSRLTVL.

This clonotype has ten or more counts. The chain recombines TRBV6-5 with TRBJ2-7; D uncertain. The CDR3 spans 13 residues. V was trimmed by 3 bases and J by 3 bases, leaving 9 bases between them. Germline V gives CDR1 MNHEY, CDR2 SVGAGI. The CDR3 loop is CASSYALNYEQYF. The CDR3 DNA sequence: TGTGCCAGCAGTTATGCACTCAACTACGAGCAGTACTTC.

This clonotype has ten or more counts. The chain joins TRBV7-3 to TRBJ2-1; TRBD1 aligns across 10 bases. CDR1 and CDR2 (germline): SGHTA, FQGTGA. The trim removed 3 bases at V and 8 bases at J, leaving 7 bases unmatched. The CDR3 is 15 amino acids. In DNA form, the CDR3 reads TGTGCCAGCAGCTTCCGACAGGGGGCGATCTATGAGCAGTTCTTC. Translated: CASSFRQGAIYEQFF.

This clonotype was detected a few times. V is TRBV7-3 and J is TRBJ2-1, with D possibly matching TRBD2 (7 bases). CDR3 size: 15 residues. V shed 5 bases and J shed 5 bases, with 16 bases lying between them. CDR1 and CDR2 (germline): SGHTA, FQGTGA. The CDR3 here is CASSPSGTIDNEQFF. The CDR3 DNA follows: TGTGCCAGCAGCCCGAGCGGGACAATCGACAATGAGCAGTTCTTC.

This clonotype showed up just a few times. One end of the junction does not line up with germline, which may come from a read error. This chain's CDR3 is CASSNTGGGNTRYF. DNA for the CDR3: TGCGCCAGCAGCAATACAGGGGGCGGGAATACGCGGTATTTT. The chain is built from TRBV5-1 and TRBJ2-3; TRBD1 aligns across 9 bases. There are 14 residues in the CDR3. The germline gives CDR1 SGHRS, CDR2 YFSETQ. The variable domain in full, with the rest retrieved from reference TRBV5-1 and TRBJ2-3, is KAGVTQTPRYLIKTRGQQVTLSCSPISGHRSVSWYQQTPGQGLQFLFEYFSETQRNKGNFPGRFSGRQFSNSRSEMNVSTLELGDSALYLCASSNTGGGNTRYFGPGTRLTVL.

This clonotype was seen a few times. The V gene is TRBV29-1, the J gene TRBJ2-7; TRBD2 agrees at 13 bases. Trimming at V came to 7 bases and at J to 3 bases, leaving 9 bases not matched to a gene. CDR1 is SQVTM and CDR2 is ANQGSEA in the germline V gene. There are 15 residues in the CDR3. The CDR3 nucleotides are TGCAGCGCCCTCCAAGGACTAGCGGGAGTCTACGAGCAGTACTTC. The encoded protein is CSALQGLAGVYEQYF.

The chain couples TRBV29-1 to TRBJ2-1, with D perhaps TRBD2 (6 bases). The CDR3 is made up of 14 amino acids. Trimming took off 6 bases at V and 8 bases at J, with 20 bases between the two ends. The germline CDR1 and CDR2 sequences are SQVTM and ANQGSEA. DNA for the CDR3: TGCAGCGTCGCCCCACCCTCTAGCGTAGATGAGCAGTTCTTC. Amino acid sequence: CSVAPPSSVDEQFF.

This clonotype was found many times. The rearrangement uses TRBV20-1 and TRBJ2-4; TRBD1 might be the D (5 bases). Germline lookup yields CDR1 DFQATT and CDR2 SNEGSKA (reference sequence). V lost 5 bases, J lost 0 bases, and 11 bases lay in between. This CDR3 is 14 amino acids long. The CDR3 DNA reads TGCAGTGCTCAAGACAGCCTAGCCAAAAACATTCAGTACTTC. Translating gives CSAQDSLAKNIQYF.

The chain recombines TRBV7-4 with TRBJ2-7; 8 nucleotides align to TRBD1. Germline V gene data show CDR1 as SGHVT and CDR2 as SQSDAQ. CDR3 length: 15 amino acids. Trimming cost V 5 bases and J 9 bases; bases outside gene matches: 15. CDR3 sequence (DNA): TGTGCCAGCAGCCAAGCCGGGACAGGAGGACGATGGCAGTACTTC. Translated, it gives CASSQAGTGGRWQYF.

DNA of the CDR3: TGTGCCAGTAGTATGAGGGCGGGGGCAGCGCAGTTCTTC. This encodes CASSMRAGAAQFF. The rearrangement joins TRBV19 to TRBJ2-1; D is possibly TRBD2 (7 bases). The CDR3 totals 13 residues. Trimming took 3 bases from V and 12 from J, leaving 15 bases between them. From germline, CDR1 is LNHDA and CDR2 SQIVND (reference sequence).

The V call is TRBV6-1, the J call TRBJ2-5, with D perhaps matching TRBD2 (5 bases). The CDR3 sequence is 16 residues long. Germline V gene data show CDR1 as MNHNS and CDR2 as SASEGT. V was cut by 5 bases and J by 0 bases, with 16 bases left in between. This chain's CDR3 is CASSSDYYNYQETQYF. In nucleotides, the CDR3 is TGTGCCAGCAGTAGCGACTACTACAATTACCAAGAGACCCAGTACTTC.

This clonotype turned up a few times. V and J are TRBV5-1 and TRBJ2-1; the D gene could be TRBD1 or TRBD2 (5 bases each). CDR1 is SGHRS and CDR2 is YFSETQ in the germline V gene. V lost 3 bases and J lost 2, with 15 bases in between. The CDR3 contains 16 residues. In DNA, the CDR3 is TGCGCCAGCAGCTCCTCCGGGACGCTTACCTACAATGAGCAGTTCTTC. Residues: CASSSSGTLTYNEQFF. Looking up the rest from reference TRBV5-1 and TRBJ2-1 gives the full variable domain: KAGVTQTPRYLIKTRGQQVTLSCSPISGHRSVSWYQQTPGQGLQFLFEYFSETQRNKGNFPGRFSGRQFSNSRSEMNVSTLELGDSALYLCASSSSGTLTYNEQFFGPGTRLTVL.